Below, one T cell receptor (beta chain) is given with its context. This specimen belongs to a study of neoadjuvant anti-PD-1 for oral cavity cancer. Libraries were prepared by immunoSEQ multiplex PCR; TCRdb keeps only in-frame clonotypes and omits some of them. The sample includes thousands of clones, nearly 70% of them seen just once. Time point described: after neoadjuvant nivolumab, at surgical resection. These newly diagnosed stage II-IVA oral cavity squamous cell carcinoma patients had no prior systemic or radiation treatment. Blood cells were analyzed directly, without culture or expansion. The receptor's source is a person between 40 and 85 years old with oral cavity squamous cell carcinoma. Source: PBMCs, taken after nivolumab (anti-PD-1) treatment.

The CDR3 reads CASSSVTHRVGGETQYF. The CDR3 DNA reads TGTGCCAGCAGCTCAGTAACCCACAGGGTCGGCGGAGAGACCCAGTACTTC. The chain combines TRBV5-6 with TRBJ2-5, with D maybe TRBD1 (6 bases). The CDR3 has 17 residues. Germline V gene lookup returns CDR1 SGHDT and CDR2 YYEEEE. Trimming pared 3 bases from V and 4 bases from J, leaving 22 bases between.